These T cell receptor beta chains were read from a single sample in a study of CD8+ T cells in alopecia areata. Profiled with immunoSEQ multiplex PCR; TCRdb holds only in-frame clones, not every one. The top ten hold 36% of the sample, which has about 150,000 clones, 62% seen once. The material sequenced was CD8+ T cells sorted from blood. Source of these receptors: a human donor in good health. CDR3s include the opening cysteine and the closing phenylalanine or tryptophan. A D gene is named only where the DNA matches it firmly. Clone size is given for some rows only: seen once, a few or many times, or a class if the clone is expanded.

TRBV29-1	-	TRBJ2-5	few	CSVYEGETQYF	TGCAGCGTCTATGAGGGAGAGACCCAGTACTTC
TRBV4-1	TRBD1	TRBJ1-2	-	CASSQLDRANYGYTF	TGCGCCAGCAGCCAACTAGACAGGGCTAACTATGGCTACACCTTC
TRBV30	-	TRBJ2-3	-	CAWSVGPDTQYF	TGTGCCTGGAGTGTTGGCCCAGATACGCAGTATTTT
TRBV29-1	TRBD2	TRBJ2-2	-	CSVLSGAGELFF	TGCAGCGTTTTAAGCGGGGCCGGGGAGCTGTTTTTT
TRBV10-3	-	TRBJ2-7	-	CAISGDLRSYEQYF	TGTGCCATCAGTGGGGACCTACGGAGCTACGAGCAGTACTTC
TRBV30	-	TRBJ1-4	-	CAWDQVDKEKLFF	TGTGCCTGGGACCAGGTCGACAAGGAAAAACTGTTTTTT
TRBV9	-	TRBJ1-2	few	CASRGKGGYTF	TGTGCCAGCCGAGGAAAAGGGGGCTACACCTTC
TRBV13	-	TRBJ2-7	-	CASSLGRDVKQYF	TGTGCCAGCAGCTTGGGACGGGATGTCAAGCAGTACTTC
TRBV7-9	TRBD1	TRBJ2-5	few	CASSSPDRGMSGRETQYF	TGTGCCAGCAGCTCACCAGACAGGGGGATGAGCGGACGGGAGACCCAGTACTTC
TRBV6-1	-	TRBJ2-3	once	CASSEARTEYTDTQYF	TGTGCCAGCAGTGAGGCGAGGACAGAGTACACAGATACGCAGTATTTT
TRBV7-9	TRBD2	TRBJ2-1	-	CASRTLVDGRARNEQFF	TGTGCCAGCAGAACTTTAGTAGACGGGAGGGCCAGGAATGAGCAGTTCTTC
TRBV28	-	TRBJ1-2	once	CASSLYESGGVGYTF	TGTGCCAGCAGTTTATATGAGTCGGGGGGAGTTGGCTACACCTTC
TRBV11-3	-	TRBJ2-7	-	CASSLTGAYEQYF	TGTGCCAGCAGCTTAACTGGGGCCTACGAGCAGTACTTC
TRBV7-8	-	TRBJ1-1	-	CASSLNNPEAFF	TGTGCCAGCAGCCTTAACAACCCTGAAGCTTTCTTT
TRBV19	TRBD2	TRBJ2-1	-	CASSTGTSGRNEQFF	TGTGCCAGTAGTACCGGGACTAGCGGGAGGAATGAGCAGTTCTTC
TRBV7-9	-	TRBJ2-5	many	CASSPSGETQYF	TGTGCCAGCAGCCCGTCCGGAGAGACCCAGTACTTC
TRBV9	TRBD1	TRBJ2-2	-	CASSSRTGPGELFF	TGTGCCAGCAGCTCTCGGACAGGGCCCGGGGAGCTGTTTTTT
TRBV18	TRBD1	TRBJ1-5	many	CASSNPDRANQPQHF	TGTGCCAGCAGCAACCCCGACAGGGCGAATCAGCCCCAGCATTTT
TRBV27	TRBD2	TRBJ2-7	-	CASRPGLGLYEQYF	TGTGCCAGCAGACCCGGACTAGGCCTCTACGAGCAGTACTTC
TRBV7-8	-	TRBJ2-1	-	CASSIKALGEAIYNEQFF	TGTGCCAGCAGCATCAAGGCGCTCGGGGAGGCTATCTACAATGAGCAGTTCTTC
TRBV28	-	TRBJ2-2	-	CASSSTGRDTGELFF	TGTGCCAGCAGTTCGACAGGGAGGGACACCGGGGAGCTGTTTTTT
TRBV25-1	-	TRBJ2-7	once	CASSEYGAYEQYF	TGTGCCAGCAGTGAGTACGGCGCCTACGAGCAGTACTTC
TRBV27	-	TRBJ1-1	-	CASSFTPDHNTEAFF	TGTGCCAGCAGTTTCACACCCGACCATAACACTGAAGCTTTCTTT
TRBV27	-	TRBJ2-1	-	CASGLLGDEQFF	TGTGCCAGCGGACTACTTGGGGATGAGCAGTTCTTC
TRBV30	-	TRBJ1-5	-	CAWSVLWSNQPQHF	TGTGCCTGGAGTGTATTATGGAGCAATCAGCCCCAGCATTTT
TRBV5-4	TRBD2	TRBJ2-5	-	CASSLAPGLVRETQYF	TGTGCCAGCAGCTTGGCCCCCGGACTAGTTAGGGAGACCCAGTACTTC
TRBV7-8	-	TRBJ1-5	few	CASSATGSNQPQHF	TGTGCCAGCAGCGCGACAGGCAGTAATCAGCCCCAGCATTTT
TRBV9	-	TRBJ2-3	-	CASSPGAGWADTQYF	TGTGCCAGCAGCCCTGGAGCCGGGTGGGCAGATACGCAGTATTTT
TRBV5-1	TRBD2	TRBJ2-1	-	CASSLVVTSGSYEQFF	TGCGCCAGCAGCTTGGTGGTGACTAGCGGGAGCTATGAGCAGTTCTTC
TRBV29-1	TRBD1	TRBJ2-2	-	CSVEGTGSTGELFF	TGCAGCGTTGAAGGGACAGGGAGCACCGGGGAGCTGTTTTTT
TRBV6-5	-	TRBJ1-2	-	CASTGDNYGYTF	TGTGCCAGCACTGGGGACAACTATGGCTACACCTTC
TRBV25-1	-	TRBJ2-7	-	CASSEYRGLSYEQYF	TGTGCCAGCAGTGAATATCGCGGGCTCTCCTACGAGCAGTACTTC
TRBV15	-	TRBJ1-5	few	CATSREGRSGLETQHF	TGTGCCACCAGCAGAGAGGGGAGATCGGGTCTAGAGACCCAGCATTTT
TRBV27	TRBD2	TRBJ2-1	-	CASSLSWGGGSEQFF	TGTGCCAGCAGTTTATCCTGGGGGGGTGGGAGTGAGCAGTTCTTC
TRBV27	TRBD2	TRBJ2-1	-	CASLGAGEHEQFF	TGTGCCAGCCTGGGAGCGGGAGAACATGAGCAGTTCTTC
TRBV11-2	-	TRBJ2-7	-	CASKGVHEQYF	TGTGCCAGCAAGGGGGTTCACGAGCAGTACTTC
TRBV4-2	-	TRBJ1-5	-	CASSHENSNQPQHF	TGTGCCAGCAGCCATGAAAATAGCAATCAGCCCCAGCATTTT